The source of this T cell receptor beta chain is a study of CD8+CD57+ T cells in acquired aplastic anemia. Study-wide background: Mean DNA quantity obtained from sorted CD4+ and CD8+ cells was 3 to 4 ug. Study-level points and caveats: Patients did not significantly differ from controls in CD8+ Simpson's diversity.

Genomic DNA constituted the template upon which TCR beta VDJ and CDR3 profiling was performed. TCRdb re-called the reads with MiXCR, one entry per CDR3 protein. The sample carries 190,000 or so distinct CDR3 sequences, 48% recorded once. V was pared by 6 bases and J by 7 bases, with 16 bases between. Germline CDR1 LNHDA, CDR2 SQIVND (reference sequence). The CDR3 is made up of 14 amino acids. Sequenced patients had shown CD8+CD57+ cell expansion by flow cytometry. The cohort consisted entirely of patients having severe acquired aplastic anemia. No therapy had been given to the patients at the time of blood sampling. This clonotype was found many times. Its antigen is not known.

Sequencing used sorted CD4+, CD8+, or CD8+CD57+ T cells (not recorded which) from PBMCs. The J gene is TRBJ1-5, the V gene TRBV19; D may be TRBD1 (6 bases). The clonotype was recovered from a human donor with aplastic anemia. The CDR3 region is CASSTIRGRQPQHF. In DNA, the CDR3 is TGTGCCAGTAGCACGATCAGGGGCCGGCAGCCCCAGCATTTT.